This TCR beta chain came from a study of cytomegalovirus exposure and HLA in healthy donors. Findings and caveats of the study: Prior analysis indicated that the majority of TCR beta V segments exhibited productivity approximately 90% or approximately 30% of the time.

Germline assignment: CDR1 SGHNT and CDR2 YENEEA. The ends lost 5 bases at V and 5 bases at J; junction bases unmatched: 11. The CDR3 sequence is 18 residues long. In the case of this clone: Its matching antigen is unknown.

The PCR contained 60 Vbeta and 13 Jbeta primers. The protocol was immunoSEQ multiplex PCR, while the TCRdb copy is restricted to in-frame clones and leaves out a portion. The sample has 100,000 to 150,000 clones, 80% to 90% seen once. Sequenced: PBMCs. The sequence was obtained from a man aged 35 to 55 in good health and CMV-seronegative. The chain joins TRBV11-3 to TRBJ2-2, with 13 bases matching TRBD2. CDR3 bases: TGTGCCAGCAGCCGGCGGACTAGCGGGGGAATCATTACCGGGGAGCTGTTTTTT. Encoded protein: CASSRRTSGGIITGELFF.